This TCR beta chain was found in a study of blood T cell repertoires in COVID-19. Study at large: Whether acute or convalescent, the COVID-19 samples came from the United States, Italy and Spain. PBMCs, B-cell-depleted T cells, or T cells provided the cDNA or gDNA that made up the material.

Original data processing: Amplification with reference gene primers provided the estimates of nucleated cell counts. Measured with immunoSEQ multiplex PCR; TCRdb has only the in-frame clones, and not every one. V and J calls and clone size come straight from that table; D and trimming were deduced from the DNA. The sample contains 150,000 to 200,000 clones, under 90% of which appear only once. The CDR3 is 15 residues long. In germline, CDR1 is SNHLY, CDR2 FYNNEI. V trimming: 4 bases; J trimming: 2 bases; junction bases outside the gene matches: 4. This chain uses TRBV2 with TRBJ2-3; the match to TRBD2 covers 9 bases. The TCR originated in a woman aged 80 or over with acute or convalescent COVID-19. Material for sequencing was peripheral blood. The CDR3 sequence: CASSGLAGPTDTQYF. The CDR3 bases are TGTGCCAGCAGTGGGCTAGCGGGGCCCACAGATACGCAGTATTTT.